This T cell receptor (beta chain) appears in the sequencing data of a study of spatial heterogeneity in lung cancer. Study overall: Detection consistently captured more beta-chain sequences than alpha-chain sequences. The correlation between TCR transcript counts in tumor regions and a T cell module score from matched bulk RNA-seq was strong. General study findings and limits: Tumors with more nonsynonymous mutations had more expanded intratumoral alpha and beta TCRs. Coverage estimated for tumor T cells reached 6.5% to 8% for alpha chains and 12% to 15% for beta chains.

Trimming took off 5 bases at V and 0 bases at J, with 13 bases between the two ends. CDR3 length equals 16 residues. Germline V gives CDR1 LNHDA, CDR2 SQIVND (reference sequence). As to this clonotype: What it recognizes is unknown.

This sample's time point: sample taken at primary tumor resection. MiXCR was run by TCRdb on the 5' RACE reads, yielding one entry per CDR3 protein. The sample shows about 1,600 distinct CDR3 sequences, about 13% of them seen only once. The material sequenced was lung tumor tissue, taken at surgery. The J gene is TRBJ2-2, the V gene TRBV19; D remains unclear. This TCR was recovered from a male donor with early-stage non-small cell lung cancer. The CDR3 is CASSPLLYPNTGELFF. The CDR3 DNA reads TGTGCCAGTAGTCCTCTTCTGTACCCGAACACCGGGGAGCTGTTTTTT.